The sequence of this TCR beta chain was determined in a study of T-cell memory formation after mild COVID-19. TCRdb analysed the 5' RACE reads with MiXCR anew, one entry per CDR3 protein. The data hold roughly 600,000 distinct CDR3 sequences, with more than 15% observed a single time. Trimming took 3 bases from V and 0 from J; bases not matched to a gene: 7. Looked up from germline, CDR1 is KGHDR and CDR2 is SFDVKD. This CDR3 is 16 amino acids long. Sequenced sample: PBMCs or a T cell subset sorted from them (not recorded which). This sequence was found in an adult woman who had mild COVID-19 (a few samples of this study predate the infection). Cell type and time point are not known. V and J are TRBV24-1 and TRBJ2-7; 7 bases are shared with TRBD2. CDR3 nucleotide sequence: TGTGCCACCAGTGATGCTAGCGGACCCAGCTCCTACGAGCAGTACTTC. It encodes CATSDASGPSSYEQYF.